Sequencing of this TCR beta chain was carried out in a study of blood T cell repertoires in COVID-19. Study at large: Sources were T cells, B-cell-depleted T cells, or PBMCs; the material itself was cDNA or gDNA.

Sequencing used immunoSEQ multiplex PCR; TCRdb keeps in-frame clones, though not all of them. The sample contains 95,000 to 150,000 clones, roughly 89% of which appear only once. CDR1 and CDR2 (germline): SGHNT, YENEEA. V was trimmed by 5 bases and J by 7 bases, leaving 9 bases between them. This CDR3 is 12 amino acids long. The clonotype originates from a man aged 35-49 years with acute or convalescent COVID-19. The chain joins TRBV11-3 to TRBJ2-1, with D tentatively TRBD2 (6 bases). Sequencing was done on a sample of peripheral blood. The CDR3 nucleotides read TGTGCCAGCAGCCGGCGGGGTAATGAGCAGTTCTTC. It codes for CASSRRGNEQFF.